This T cell receptor (beta chain) was recorded in a study of OX40 agonist ivuxolimab in advanced cancers. The study's findings and limits: Both CD4+ and CD8+ T cell populations in blood had undergone clonal expansion by week 6 at 0.1 to 3.0 mg/kg.

The sample holds one count of this clone. Its antigen is currently unknown. Sequencing was performed with immunoSEQ multiplex PCR; in TCRdb, only in-frame clones are kept and a portion is missing. The sample carries about 37,000 clones, 85% recorded once. CDR3 size: 13 residues. V was clipped by 4 bases and J by 5 bases; unmatched bases: 3. Germline V gene data show CDR1 as SGDLS and CDR2 as YYNGEE. The sequence derives from an adult with an advanced solid tumor such as melanoma, head and neck, liver or kidney cancer. The rearrangement links TRBV9 to TRBJ1-1, with 9 bases fitting TRBD1. The sequencing used CD4+ or CD8+ T cells sorted from blood, collected in a trial of the OX40 agonist ivuxolimab. The CDR3 loop is CASSRQGVTEAFF. The CDR3 region has the DNA TGTGCCAGCAGCCGACAGGGGGTGACTGAAGCTTTCTTT.